Below are 27 T cell receptor beta chains sequenced from a single sample in a study of blood T cells in healthy people across ages. A second PCR, run for about 7 to 12 cycles, used a sample-barcoded 5' primer plus a J-beta primer mix. TCRdb reprocessed the 5' RACE reads with MiXCR, giving one entry per CDR3 protein. This sample has hundreds of thousands of distinct CDR3 sequences, with around 52% found just once. Sequencing input: blood. The receptor source for this set is a woman at least 80 years old in good health.

In this sample, this clonotype turned up many times. The chain is built from TRBV5-1 and TRBJ2-1; a weak D match, TRBD1 (5 bases). The germline CDR1 and CDR2 sequences are SGHRS and YFSETQ. The ends were cut back, 0 bases at V and 7 bases at J, with 11 bases in the middle. The CDR3 runs to 14 residues. Written as DNA, the CDR3 is TGCGCCAGCAGCTTGGTATTAGGGGCTAATGAGCAGTTCTTC. Protein sequence: CASSLVLGANEQFF.

The V and J genes are TRBV7-2 and TRBJ1-1, with TRBD1 as a possible D gene (5 bases). This CDR3 has 15 amino acids. In germline, CDR1 is SGHTA, CDR2 FQGNSA. Trimming took 9 bases from V and 5 from J, leaving 22 bases between them. In nucleotides, the CDR3 is TGTGCCAGTCTCCTGTGGGGGTACAGCGAGACTGAAGCTTTCTTT. As protein: CASLLWGYSETEAFF.

In its sample, this clonotype was seen many times. The gene calls are TRBV12-3 or TRBV12-4 and TRBJ2-1; the D gene is possibly TRBD1 (6 bases). The CDR3 is made up of 12 amino acids. V was clipped by 7 bases and J by 4 bases, with 8 bases between them. CDR3 residues: CASKQGYNEQFF. CDR3 nucleotides: TGTGCCAGCAAACAGGGTTACAATGAGCAGTTCTTC.

V gene TRBV9 combines with J gene TRBJ1-2; a possible D gene is TRBD1 (5 bases). Germline V gene lookup returns CDR1 SGDLS and CDR2 YYNGEE. V shed 0 bases and J shed 8 bases, with 14 bases lying between them. The CDR3 loop spans 14 amino acids. The chain's CDR3 is CASSVARQGGGYTF. CDR3 nucleotides: TGTGCCAGCAGCGTAGCTCGTCAGGGAGGCGGCTACACCTTC.

In its sample, this clonotype was seen a few times. The chain is built from TRBV12-3 or TRBV12-4 and TRBJ1-5; 11 bases line up with TRBD1. Germline trimming cut 6 bases from V and 6 bases from J; bases unmatched to any gene: 4. This CDR3 contains 14 residues. CDR3 sequence: CASRPDRGRQPQHF. Written as DNA, the CDR3 is TGTGCCAGCAGGCCGGACAGGGGGCGTCAGCCCCAGCATTTT.

J is TRBJ2-2 and V is TRBV18; 8 bases map to TRBD1. Germline trimming cut 6 bases from V and 6 bases from J; bases unmatched to any gene: 9. Germline V CDR1 and CDR2: KGHSH, LQKENI. This CDR3 spans 15 amino acids. Here the CDR3 reads CASSQDRAASGELFF. CDR3 nucleotide sequence: TGTGCCAGCTCCCAGGACAGGGCGGCCTCCGGGGAGCTGTTTTTT.

On this clonotype itself: A much larger clone lies one base from this, so it may be a read error. The J gene is TRBJ1-4, the V gene TRBV5-1, with D unclear. Per germline, CDR1 SGHRS and CDR2 YFSETQ. The CDR3 is 14 amino acids. CDR3: CVSSLDGNNEKLFF. In DNA form, the CDR3 reads TGCGTCAGCAGCCTGGACGGAAATAATGAAAAACTGTTTTTT.

This clonotype was counted ten times or more. This rearrangement joins TRBV7-9 to TRBJ2-4, with D unclear. The germline V gene encodes CDR1 SEHNR and CDR2 FQNEAQ (reference sequence). V lost 8 bases to trimming and J lost 5 bases, with 13 bases between them. The CDR3 covers 13 residues. The CDR3 DNA is TGTGCCAGCTTGATGTCCGAGGAAAACATTCAGTACTTC. Its protein is CASLMSEENIQYF.

This clonotype was found many times. The gene calls are TRBV12-3 or TRBV12-4 and TRBJ2-7; D call uncertain. The V and J ends lost 2 bases and 7 bases respectively, with 9 bases between them. The length of the CDR3 is 12 residues. This CDR3 reads CASSLNFIEQYF. In DNA, the CDR3 is TGTGCCAGCAGTTTAAATTTTATTGAGCAGTACTTC.

About this clonotype: A much larger clonotype is one base distant, so this may be a read error. This sequence joins TRBV14 and TRBJ2-6, with D possibly being TRBD1 (5 bases). The CDR3 consists of 17 residues. The germline V gene has CDR1 SGHDN and CDR2 FVKESK. The CDR3 is CAGSQVGHFSGANVLTF. The CDR3 region has the DNA TGTGCCGGCAGCCAAGTTGGACATTTTTCTGGGGCCAACGTCCTGACTTTC.

The chain recombines TRBV5-6 with TRBJ1-2; D not resolved. The V gene's germline CDR1 is SGHDT and CDR2 YYEEEE. This CDR3 has 16 residues. V was clipped by 1 base and J by 6 bases, with 19 bases between them. The CDR3 here is CASSLKGEGVDDGYTF. As DNA, the CDR3 is TGTGCCAGCAGCTTGAAGGGAGAAGGAGTGGACGATGGCTACACCTTC. Full variable domain (missing parts from reference TRBV5-6 and TRBJ1-2): DAGVTQSPTHLIKTRGQQVTLRCSPKSGHDTVSWYQQALGQGPQFIFQYYEEEERQRGNFPDRFSGHQFPNYSSELNVNALLLGDSALYLCASSLKGEGVDDGYTFGSGTRLTVV.

The V call is TRBV3-1, the J call TRBJ2-1; 7 bases align to TRBD2. With V trimmed by 3 bases and J by 8 bases, 7 bases remained unmatched. Germline V gene data show CDR1 as LGHDT and CDR2 as YNNKEL (reference sequence). This CDR3 is 14 amino acids long. The CDR3 DNA reads TGTGCCAGCAGCCAGGCACTAGCGATGGATGAGCAGTTCTTC. Its translation: CASSQALAMDEQFF.

The table lists this clonotype with many counts. The gene calls are TRBV3-1 and TRBJ2-7, with 8 bases aligning to TRBD2. Germline assignment: CDR1 LGHDT and CDR2 YNNKEL (reference sequence). Losses at the gene ends were 5 bases for V and 3 bases for J; bases not matched to a gene: 6. The CDR3 length is 14 residues. This CDR3 reads CASSRGSGNYEQYF. In DNA form, the CDR3 reads TGTGCCAGCAGCAGGGGTAGCGGGAACTACGAGCAGTACTTC.

This clonotype was recorded at least ten times. The chain carries TRBV12-3 or TRBV12-4 and TRBJ2-1; 7 positions match TRBD1. The CDR3 is made up of 13 amino acids. V gave up 1 base and J gave up 10 bases; unmatched junction bases: 4. CDR3 sequence reads: CASSLGQGSEQFF. CDR3 sequence (DNA): TGTGCCAGCAGTTTAGGACAGGGATCAGAGCAGTTCTTC.

This clonotype was seen at least ten times. The J gene is TRBJ2-5, the V gene TRBV5-1; 7 bases fit TRBD2. The CDR3 extends over 15 amino acids. J gave up 1 base and V 1 base, and 4 bases lay outside the gene matches. Germline CDR1 reads SGHRS; CDR2 reads YFSETQ. CDR3: CASSLRASGQETQYF. The CDR3, as DNA: TGCGCCAGCAGCTTGAGGGCTAGCGGCCAAGAGACCCAGTACTTC.

This clonotype was seen repeatedly, ten times or more. V is TRBV7-9 and J is TRBJ2-5; TRBD1 matches at 7 bases. The V gene's germline CDR1 is SEHNR and CDR2 FQNEAQ (reference sequence). This CDR3 has 15 residues. The V gene end was trimmed by 4 bases and the J gene end by 5 bases; junction bases not matched to a gene: 10. Written as DNA, the CDR3 is TGTGCCAGCAGCTCAGGGGGTTGGTTGACGGAGACCCAGTACTTC. It yields the protein CASSSGGWLTETQYF.

As concerns this clonotype: A much larger clone lies one base from this, so it may be a read error. The rearrangement links TRBV4-1 to TRBJ1-4; tentative D call: TRBD1 (5 bases). The CDR3 covers 18 residues. Germline-derived CDR1 and CDR2 are MGHRA and YSYEKL. The CDR3 DNA is TGCGCCAGCGGCCAAGGAGTTACGGGGGGTGCAACTAATGAAAAACTGTTTTTT. It codes for CASGQGVTGGATNEKLFF.

The V gene is TRBV18, the J gene TRBJ1-6; TRBD1 aligns across 11 bases. The CDR3 is 15 amino acids. CDR1 KGHSH and CDR2 LQKENI come from the germline V gene. Trimming cost V 6 bases and J 10 bases; bases outside gene matches: 8. The CDR3 sequence is CASSGQGAPGSPLHF. The CDR3 region has the DNA TGTGCCAGCTCCGGACAGGGGGCGCCTGGATCACCCCTCCACTTT.

In regard to this clonotype: Possible read error: a much larger clone is one base away. This chain links TRBV7-9 with TRBJ2-6, with D perhaps matching TRBD1 (5 bases). This CDR3 spans 18 amino acids. Germline lookup yields CDR1 SEHNR and CDR2 FQNEAQ (reference sequence). The CDR3 DNA follows: TGTGCCAGCAGCTTAGACAGAAGTTTTAGCTCTGGGGCCGACGTCCTGACTTTC. Encoded protein: CASSLDRSFSSGADVLTF.

The V gene is TRBV6-1, the J gene TRBJ2-7, with D possibly called TRBD1 or TRBD2 (5 bases each). V dropped 2 bases and J dropped 3 bases, with 23 bases sitting between them. The germline gives CDR1 MNHNS, CDR2 SASEGT. The CDR3 is 18 amino acids. The CDR3 reads CASSEFITVGTAIYEQYF. The CDR3 region has the DNA TGTGCCAGCAGTGAATTCATTACGGTGGGGACGGCGATCTACGAGCAGTACTTC.

The chain has TRBV20-1 and TRBJ2-2; 13 bases match TRBD2. The CDR3 extends over 15 amino acids. Per the germline V gene, CDR1 is DFQATT and CDR2 is SNEGSKA (reference sequence). V lost 3 bases and J lost 5; bases outside the gene matches: 3. This chain's CDR3 is CSARGGLAGTGELFF. The DNA of the CDR3 is TGCAGTGCTAGGGGGGGACTAGCGGGAACCGGGGAGCTGTTTTTT.

This clonotype appeared a few times. V usage is TRBV20-1 and J usage is TRBJ2-1; 8 bases are shared with TRBD1. The junction had 0 bases not matched to a gene; V was cut back by 1 base and J by 4 bases. The CDR3 runs 13 residues. Per germline, CDR1 DFQATT and CDR2 SNEGSKA (reference sequence). As DNA, the CDR3 is TGCAGTGCTAGAGGGACAGGGTACAATGAGCAGTTCTTC. The encoded protein is CSARGTGYNEQFF.

This chain connects TRBV20-1 to TRBJ2-1; D is unclear. Trimming left V 5 bases short and J 8 bases short, with 16 bases between. Germline lookup yields CDR1 DFQATT and CDR2 SNEGSKA (reference sequence). The CDR3 sequence is 13 residues long. The CDR3 DNA reads as TGCAGTGCTTCCAAGGAGCGTTTAGATGAGCAGTTCTTC. It codes for CSASKERLDEQFF.

This clonotype has ten or more counts. The chain couples TRBV9 to TRBJ2-4, with D perhaps TRBD2 (6 bases). V lost 0 bases and J lost 6, with 13 bases in between. This CDR3 has 15 amino acids. CDR1 SGDLS and CDR2 YYNGEE come from the germline V gene. This CDR3 is CASSVEVGTGNIQYF. The CDR3 nucleotides read TGTGCCAGCAGCGTAGAGGTCGGGACTGGAAACATTCAGTACTTC. Drawing the rest from reference TRBV9 and TRBJ2-4, the complete variable domain is DSGVTQTPKHLITATGQRVTLRCSPRSGDLSVYWYQQSLDQGLQFLIQYYNGEERAKGNILERFSAQQFPDLHSELNLSSLELGDSALYFCASSVEVGTGNIQYFGAGTRLSVL.

This clonotype occurred once. This chain uses TRBV11-2 with TRBJ2-6, with D unclear. The CDR3 spans 16 residues. Trimming stripped 5 bases from V and 0 bases from J, with 11 bases between. Germline V lookup: CDR1 SGHAT, CDR2 FQNNGV. CDR3 protein: CASSRIRDSGANVLTF. The CDR3 DNA reads as TGTGCCAGCAGCCGCATTAGAGACTCTGGGGCCAACGTCCTGACTTTC.

This rearrangement joins TRBV6-6 to TRBJ2-1; 8 bases are shared with TRBD1. There are 15 residues in the CDR3. V lost 6 bases and J lost 3; bases outside the gene matches: 7. Per germline, CDR1 MNHNY and CDR2 SVGAGI (reference sequence). The CDR3 region is CASSSTGAGYNEQFF. In nucleotides, the CDR3 is TGTGCCAGCAGCTCGACAGGGGCGGGCTACAATGAGCAGTTCTTC.

This clonotype was observed many times. The J gene is TRBJ2-7, the V gene TRBV29-1; 9 nucleotides line up with TRBD2. The V and J ends lost 4 bases and 5 bases, in that order; junction bases with no gene match: 6. CDR1 is SQVTM, CDR2 ANQGSEA, per germline. The CDR3 contains 13 residues. In DNA, the CDR3 is TGCAGCGTTGGAGCTAGCGGGACCCACGAGCAGTACTTC. This gives the protein CSVGASGTHEQYF.